This T cell receptor (beta chain) was documented in a study of blood T cell repertoires in COVID-19. Looking at the study overall: COVID-19 samples collected from the United States, Italy and Spain covered acute and convalescent phases. PBMCs, B-cell-depleted T cells, or T cells were the source of the cDNA or gDNA that made up the material.

CDR3 length: 16 amino acids. Trimming left V 0 bases short and J 7 bases short, with 16 bases between. Per germline, CDR1 SGDLS and CDR2 YYNGEE. In the original processing: Amplifying reference gene primers gave estimates of nucleated cell counts. Measured with immunoSEQ multiplex PCR; TCRdb has only the in-frame clones, and not every one. V, J and clone size derive from that table, while D and trimming were established from the DNA sequence. The data hold approximately 300,000 clones, with roughly nine tenths observed a single time. This clone was counted only a few times. Material for sequencing was peripheral blood. The receptor's source is a woman aged 45-60 years who had recovered from COVID-19. The genes are TRBV9 and TRBJ2-2; D not certain. The CDR3 here is CASSVDQVPVLGELFF. DNA for the CDR3: TGTGCCAGCAGCGTAGACCAGGTCCCGGTTCTCGGGGAGCTGTTTTTT.